The 15 T cell receptor beta chains presented below share a single source sample, sequenced in a study of shared clonotypes between healthy human individuals (dated by TCRdb to 2020 to 2022). Receptor amplification or capture employed the immunoSEQ multiplex PCR assay. TCRdb limited this immuneACCESS table to in-frame rearrangements with V and J called. A share of clones is missing; checked studies link under half to unresolved V genes, and the rest is unexplained. Within this sample are some 2,400,000 clones, with approximately 96% of them counted one time only. The top ten constitute approximately 0.13% of the sample. Input material: naive CD4+ T cells sorted from blood. The cell subset or site label corresponds to: CD45RA+ positively selected. The receptors were sampled from a man in his late teens or twenties in good health.

The rearrangement links TRBV6-6 to TRBJ2-1, with TRBD2 identical over 10 bases. In germline, CDR1 is MNHNY, CDR2 SVGAGI (reference sequence). Unmatched junction bases numbered 7, after V lost 4 bases and J lost 4 bases. The CDR3 extends over 16 amino acids. The CDR3 nucleotides are TGTGCCAGCAGTTCCCCAGCGGGGGGGACTTACAATGAGCAGTTCTTC. Protein product: CASSSPAGGTYNEQFF.

The chain recombines TRBV2 with TRBJ2-5; tentatively, D is TRBD2 (6 bases). Per the germline V gene, CDR1 is SNHLY and CDR2 is FYNNEI. V lost 6 bases, J lost 2 bases, and 16 bases lay in between. The CDR3 runs to 15 residues. For the CDR3, the DNA is TGTGCCAGCAGGGCAGAACTAGCTAGGCAAGAGACCCAGTACTTC. Translated, it gives CASRAELARQETQYF.

V gene TRBV19 combines with J gene TRBJ1-1, with 10 bases that match TRBD1. Germline lookup yields CDR1 LNHDA and CDR2 SQIVND (reference sequence). CDR3 length equals 13 residues. The V segment lost 8 bases and the J segment 4 bases; nucleotides outside the gene matches: 4. The chain's CDR3 is CASRQGAVTEAFF. Here the CDR3 DNA reads TGTGCCAGTCGACAGGGGGCCGTCACTGAAGCTTTCTTT.

The chain is built from TRBV19 and TRBJ2-5; 10 positions agree with TRBD1. Germline V lookup: CDR1 LNHDA, CDR2 SQIVND (reference sequence). This CDR3 comprises 16 residues. Trimming cost V 8 bases and J 3 bases; bases outside gene matches: 12. The CDR3 sequence is CASGDLPGQGKETQYF. The CDR3 DNA follows: TGTGCCAGTGGGGATCTACCGGGACAGGGGAAAGAGACCCAGTACTTC.

The chain links TRBV10-3 to TRBJ1-2; D unresolved. CDR1 is ENHRY and CDR2 is SYGVKD in the germline V gene. Between the trimmed V and J ends, which lost 4 bases and 1 base, there was a span of 16 bases. The CDR3 runs 16 residues. The chain's CDR3 is CAISGAGDTHNYGYTF. DNA for the CDR3: TGTGCCATCAGTGGGGCCGGAGACACTCATAACTATGGCTACACCTTC.

The chain couples TRBV19 to TRBJ1-2; 10 bases are shared with TRBD1. CDR1 and CDR2 (germline): LNHDA, SQIVND (reference sequence). The length of the CDR3 is 13 residues. With V trimmed by 10 bases and J by 8 bases, 10 bases remained unmatched. CDR3 bases: TGTGCCACTGGTAAAGGGACAGGGGCCGGCTACACCTTC. Protein product: CATGKGTGAGYTF.

The J gene is TRBJ1-2, the V gene TRBV15, with no clear D. CDR1 and CDR2 from the germline V gene are LNHNV and YYDKDF (reference sequence). There are 15 residues in the CDR3. The ends were cut back, 4 bases at V and 6 bases at J, with 18 bases in the middle. The CDR3 region has the DNA TGTGCCACCAGCACCCAAGAGGCCCAGAAGGATGGCTACACCTTC. Residues: CATSTQEAQKDGYTF.

The chain has TRBV5-1 and TRBJ2-6, with D perhaps matching TRBD1 (5 bases). CDR3 length equals 16 residues. CDR1 is SGHRS and CDR2 is YFSETQ in the germline V gene. Between the trimmed V and J ends, which lost 3 bases and 3 bases, there was a span of 13 bases. CDR3 sequence: CASSSGHLGGANVLTF. In nucleotides, the CDR3 is TGCGCCAGCAGCTCCGGACATTTAGGTGGGGCCAACGTCCTGACTTTC. Full variable domain (rest looked up from reference TRBV5-1 and TRBJ2-6): KAGVTQTPRYLIKTRGQQVTLSCSPISGHRSVSWYQQTPGQGLQFLFEYFSETQRNKGNFPGRFSGRQFSNSRSEMNVSTLELGDSALYLCASSSGHLGGANVLTFGAGSRLTVL.

The V call is TRBV7-6, the J call TRBJ1-1; possibly TRBD1 for D (5 bases). The CDR3 is 14 amino acids. Germline V gene lookup returns CDR1 SGHVS and CDR2 FNYEAQ. V was clipped by 3 bases and J by 4 bases, with 12 bases between them. CDR3 sequence: CASSFLGGGTEAFF. In nucleotides, the CDR3 is TGTGCCAGCAGCTTTTTGGGTGGGGGCACTGAAGCTTTCTTT.

This sequence joins TRBV18 and TRBJ2-7; 12 bases are shared with TRBD1. V lost 8 bases to trimming and J lost 2 bases; unmatched junction nucleotides: 4. Germline V gene sequence: CDR1 KGHSH, CDR2 LQKENI. The CDR3 extends over 14 amino acids. The CDR3 spells CASQRDRGPYEQYF. The CDR3 DNA follows: TGTGCCAGCCAAAGGGACAGGGGGCCCTACGAGCAGTACTTC. The full variable domain, in which reference TRBV18 and TRBJ2-7 provide the parts outside the CDR3, is NAGVMQNPRHLVRRRGQEARLRCSPMKGHSHVYWYRQLPEEGLKFMVYLQKENIIDESGMPKERFSAEFPKEGPSILRIQQVVRGDSAAYFCASQRDRGPYEQYFGPGTRLTVT.

The rearrangement links TRBV19 to TRBJ2-7; weak D call: TRBD2 (5 bases). The germline V gene has CDR1 LNHDA and CDR2 SQIVND (reference sequence). The CDR3 loop spans 15 amino acids. V lost 5 bases, J lost 2 bases, and 16 bases lay in between. The CDR3 bases are TGTGCCAGTAGTGCGTCCGGGGTAGCCACCTACGAGCAGTACTTC. This gives the protein CASSASGVATYEQYF.

The chain uses TRBV10-3 and TRBJ2-7; 8 bases line up with TRBD2. The germline V gene encodes CDR1 ENHRY and CDR2 SYGVKD. With V trimmed by 9 bases and J by 0 bases, 4 bases remained unmatched. The CDR3 consists of 13 residues. This CDR3 is CAMNSGVSYEQYF. Written as DNA, the CDR3 is TGTGCCATGAATAGCGGGGTCTCCTACGAGCAGTACTTC.

The CDR3 DNA is TGTGCCAGCTCACCTTCGGCGGGGGCTTGGACAGATACGCAGTATTTT. Translation gives CASSPSAGAWTDTQYF. The rearrangement joins TRBV18 to TRBJ2-3, with D possibly TRBD2 on 7 matching bases. Trimming cost V 3 bases and J 3 bases, with 16 bases left between them. The germline gives CDR1 KGHSH, CDR2 LQKENI. The CDR3 is 16 amino acids.

This clone was detected only once. The sample carries other DNA sequences with the same CDR3. The chain is built from TRBV18 and TRBJ1-6; 10 bases line up with TRBD1. This CDR3 spans 16 amino acids. Unmatched junction bases numbered 4, after V lost 1 base and J lost 7 bases. Per germline, CDR1 KGHSH and CDR2 LQKENI. CDR3 DNA: TGTGCCAGCTCACCACTAGGACAGGGGGGAAATTCACCCCTCCACTTT. As protein: CASSPLGQGGNSPLHF.

The chain carries TRBV10-3 and TRBJ2-7; TRBD1 matches at 7 bases. Germline CDR1 reads ENHRY; CDR2 reads SYGVKD. The CDR3 sequence is 13 residues long. Unmatched junction bases numbered 8, after V lost 6 bases and J lost 6 bases. CDR3 sequence reads: CAIRGEGGSEQYF. Written as DNA, the CDR3 is TGTGCCATCAGGGGAGAAGGGGGCTCCGAGCAGTACTTC.